This T cell receptor (beta chain) came from a study of monozygotic twins with cystic fibrosis. TCRdb's copy holds only in-frame clones and misses some; the assay was immunoSEQ multiplex PCR. Of around 34,000 clones listed, approximately 72% were seen once; the top ten hold 0.7% to 1%. CDR3 length: 15 amino acids. V dropped 4 bases and J dropped 9; count of bases not matched to a gene: 11. Germline loops: CDR1 SGHNT, CDR2 YYREEE (reference sequence). This receptor was identified in a girl aged 5 to 17 with cystic fibrosis. The V and J genes are TRBV5-4 and TRBJ2-1, with TRBD2 identical over 9 bases. Sample: blood. The CDR3 region is CASSPPPGLAPEQFF. CDR3 bases: TGTGCCAGCAGCCCCCCGCCGGGACTAGCTCCTGAGCAGTTCTTC. Combining the CDR3 with reference TRBV5-4 and TRBJ2-1 gives the whole variable domain ETGVTQSPTHLIKTRGQQVTLRCSSQSGHNTVSWYQQALGQGPQFIFQYYREEENGRGNFPPRFSGLQFPNYSSELNVNALELDDSALYLCASSPPPGLAPEQFFGPGTRLTVL.